Listed below are T cell receptor beta chains from one sample, sequenced in a study of T cells after yellow fever vaccination. Each CDR3 protein is one row after TCRdb ran MiXCR on the 5' RACE reads. The table has 150,000 to 200,000 distinct CDR3 sequences, under 7.5% seen once. The starting material was CD4+ T cells sorted from PBMCs, obtained 5 to 6 days after the first yellow fever vaccination. The receptors come from a man younger than 35 who received the YFV17D yellow fever vaccine. The CDR3 runs from the conserved cysteine through the conserved F or W. The D gene is left open where the match is weak. Some rows mark clone size as missing; the rest say once, few, many or name a class of expanded clone.

>.|TRBV5-1|TRBJ2-3|few|16
TGCGCCAGCAGCCGGTTTGCGTCGGATGGCACAGATACGCAGTATTTT
CASSRFASDGTDTQYF
>.|TRBV27|TRBJ1-2|many|15
TGTGCCAGCAGTTTTCTTGGACACCCTAACTATGGCTACACCTTC
CASSFLGHPNYGYTF
>TRBD2|TRBV5-1|TRBJ2-1|many|16
TGCGCCAGCAGCACTCTACTAGCGGGGGGTGTCGATGAGCAGTTCTTC
CASSTLLAGGVDEQFF
>.|TRBV5-1|TRBJ2-7|many|14
TGCGCCAGCAGCTCGGACACGGGGGTGGGAGAGCAGTACTTC
CASSSDTGVGEQYF
>.|TRBV7-2|TRBJ1-2|few|14
TGTGCCAGCAGCCTCAGGGGACCATCCCGAGGCTACACCTTC
CASSLRGPSRGYTF
>TRBD2|TRBV6-5|TRBJ2-1|few|16
TGTGCCAGCAGGCCAAATCAAGCGGGGGGATTAAATGAGCAGTTCTTC
CASRPNQAGGLNEQFF
>.|TRBV11-2|TRBJ1-6|.|12
TGTGCCAGCAGCTTGGTGAATTCACCCATCCACTTT
CASSLVNSPIHF
>TRBD2|TRBV5-8|TRBJ2-3|.|19
TGTGCCAGCAGCTTTCTCCGAAGGCGGGGGGTAACTAGCACAGATACGCAGTATTTT
CASSFLRRRGVTSTDTQYF
>.|TRBV10-3|TRBJ1-1|few|13
TGTGCCATCAGGTTGCAGGGTTCCACTGAAGCTTTCTTT
CAIRLQGSTEAFF
>.|TRBV21-1|TRBJ1-2|many|14
TGTGCCAGCAGCAAACGGGACAGGGTTCTCGGCTACACCTTC
CASSKRDRVLGYTF
>TRBD1|TRBV18|TRBJ1-3|.|14
TGTGCCAGCTCACCGGGACAGGGGACAAACACCATATATTTT
CASSPGQGTNTIYF
>TRBD2|TRBV28|TRBJ2-4|many|19
TGTGCCAGCAGCCGACGGGGACTAGCGGGGGTTTTAGCCAAAAACATTCAGTACTTC
CASSRRGLAGVLAKNIQYF
>TRBD2|TRBV9|TRBJ2-5|.|13
TGTGCCAGCAGCTCTAGCGGGGCACAGACCCAGTACTTC
CASSSSGAQTQYF
>TRBD2|TRBV7-7|TRBJ2-1|few|17
TGTGCCAGCAGCGCGACCATAGCGGGGTCCGGACCAAATGAGCAGTTCTTC
CASSATIAGSGPNEQFF
>TRBD1|TRBV5-1|TRBJ2-5|few|14
TGCGCCAGCAGCCCGTGGGGGACAGGAGAGACCCAGTACTTC
CASSPWGTGETQYF
>.|TRBV6-2/TRBV6-3|TRBJ2-5|many|14
TGTGCCAGCAGTTACGGACCCGCTCAAGAGACCCAGTACTTC
CASSYGPAQETQYF
>TRBD1|TRBV5-1|TRBJ2-2|many|14
TGCGCCAGCAGCAAGGGACAGGACACCGGGGAGCTGTTTTTT
CASSKGQDTGELFF
>.|TRBV5-1|TRBJ1-5|.|14
TGCGCCAGCAGCTTAGGAGTGGTGGATCAGCCCCTGCATTTT
CASSLGVVDQPLHF
>.|TRBV11-2|TRBJ1-4|many|14
TGTGCCAGCAGCTTAGCGGGTTCGTCAGGGAAACTGTTTTTT
CASSLAGSSGKLFF
>.|TRBV7-8|TRBJ1-1|.|13
TGTGCCAGCAGCTTAGGCGGGCAGGGAAGAGCTTTCTTT
CASSLGGQGRAFF
>.|TRBV7-2|TRBJ2-3|many|15
TGTGCCAGCAGAAAAGACAGGCAGGCGACAGATACGCAGTATTTT
CASRKDRQATDTQYF
>.|TRBV7-9|TRBJ2-7|many|14
TGTGCCAGCAGCTTATTCACAGACAGCTACGAGCAGTACTTC
CASSLFTDSYEQYF
>.|TRBV3-1|TRBJ2-3|many|13
TGTGCCAGCAGCCCTACAGGTGCGGATACGGAATATTTT
CASSPTGADTEYF
>TRBD1|TRBV20-1|TRBJ1-6|many|17
TGCAGTGCTAGAGAGTTAGGGACAGTCGCAAGAAATTCACCCCTCCACTTT
CSARELGTVARNSPLHF
>.|TRBV7-2|TRBJ2-1|medium-sized|16
TGTGCCAGCAGCTTATTAGGAACGAGCTCCTACAATGAGCAGTTCTTC
CASSLLGTSSYNEQFF
>.|TRBV5-4|TRBJ2-5|many|15
TGTGCCAGCAGCTTGGTAGGGCCGACGCAAGAGACCCAGTACTTC
CASSLVGPTQETQYF
>.|TRBV5-1|TRBJ2-3|many|13
TGCGCCAGCAGCTTTGAGGGGAGGAATACGCAGTATTTT
CASSFEGRNTQYF
>TRBD2|TRBV5-1|TRBJ2-1|many|15
TGCGCCAGCAGCTTGGCTAGCGGGGGGATATATGAGCAGTTCTTC
CASSLASGGIYEQFF
>.|TRBV18|TRBJ1-4|few|19
TGTGCCAGCTCACCACAACGAGGAACCTTTCGAGGACCTAATGAAAAACTGTTTTTT
CASSPQRGTFRGPNEKLFF
>.|TRBV28|TRBJ2-3|many|12
TGTGCCAGCATAAGCAGCCCGGATACGCAGTATTTT
CASISSPDTQYF
>TRBD1|TRBV7-8|TRBJ2-3|many|15
TGTGCCAGCAGCTCACCAGGGACAGCCGAGAATACGCAGTATTTT
CASSSPGTAENTQYF
>TRBD1|TRBV27|TRBJ2-2|few|16
TGTGCCAGCAGTTTCTGGACAGGGGGCGAGATCGGGGAGCTGTTTTTT
CASSFWTGGEIGELFF
>TRBD1|TRBV5-1|TRBJ2-7|many|14
TGCGCCAGCAGGGGGGGACAGGGGACCTACGAGCAGTACTTC
CASRGGQGTYEQYF
>TRBD1|TRBV11-2|TRBJ1-4|.|15
TGTGCCAGGAGCTTAGACAGGGTGGCTAATGAAAAACTGTTTTTT
CARSLDRVANEKLFF
>TRBD1|TRBV5-4|TRBJ2-7|.|15
TGTGCCAGCAGCAGCGACAGGGGACTTCTCTACGAGCAGTACTTC
CASSSDRGLLYEQYF
>.|TRBV12-3/TRBV12-4|TRBJ2-2|many|15
TGTGCCAGCAGTTTCTCTTCCTGGAATACCGGGGAGCTGTTTTTT
CASSFSSWNTGELFF
>.|TRBV6-1|TRBJ1-4|few|13
TGTGCCAGCAGTGAAAGGGAGAGTGAAAAACTGTTTTTT
CASSERESEKLFF
>TRBD1|TRBV29-1|TRBJ1-2|.|11
TGCAGCGTTGGCCGGGACAGGCGCTACACCTTC
CSVGRDRRYTF
>.|TRBV20-1|TRBJ2-1|.|13
TGCAGTGCTAGCGGGGGGCCGGACAATGAGCAGTTCTTC
CSASGGPDNEQFF
>.|TRBV9|TRBJ1-2|.|14
TGTGCCAGCAGCGTCGGGGGGAGCCCCTATGGCTACACCTTC
CASSVGGSPYGYTF
>.|TRBV20-1|TRBJ1-5|.|14
TGCAGTGCCGGGCGGGCAGAGGGTAATCAGCCCCAGCATTTT
CSAGRAEGNQPQHF
>.|TRBV19|TRBJ2-5|.|12
TGTGCCAGCTCGACAGGACAAGAGACCCAGTACTTC
CASSTGQETQYF